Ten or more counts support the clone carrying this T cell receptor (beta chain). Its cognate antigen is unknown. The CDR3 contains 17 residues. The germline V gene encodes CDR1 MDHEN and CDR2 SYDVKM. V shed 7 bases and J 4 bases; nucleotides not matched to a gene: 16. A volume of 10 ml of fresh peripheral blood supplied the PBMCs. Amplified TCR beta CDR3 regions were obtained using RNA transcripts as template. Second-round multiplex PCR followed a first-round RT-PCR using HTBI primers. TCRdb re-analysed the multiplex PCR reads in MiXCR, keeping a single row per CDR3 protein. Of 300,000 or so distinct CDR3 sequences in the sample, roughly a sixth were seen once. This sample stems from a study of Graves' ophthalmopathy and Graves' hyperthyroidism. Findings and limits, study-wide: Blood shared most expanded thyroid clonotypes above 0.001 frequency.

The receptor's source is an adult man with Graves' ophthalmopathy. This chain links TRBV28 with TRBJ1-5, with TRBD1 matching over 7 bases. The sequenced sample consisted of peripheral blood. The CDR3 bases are TGTGCCAGCACCACTCCCCCACGGACAGGATCAAATCAGCCCCAGCATTTT. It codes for CASTTPPRTGSNQPQHF.